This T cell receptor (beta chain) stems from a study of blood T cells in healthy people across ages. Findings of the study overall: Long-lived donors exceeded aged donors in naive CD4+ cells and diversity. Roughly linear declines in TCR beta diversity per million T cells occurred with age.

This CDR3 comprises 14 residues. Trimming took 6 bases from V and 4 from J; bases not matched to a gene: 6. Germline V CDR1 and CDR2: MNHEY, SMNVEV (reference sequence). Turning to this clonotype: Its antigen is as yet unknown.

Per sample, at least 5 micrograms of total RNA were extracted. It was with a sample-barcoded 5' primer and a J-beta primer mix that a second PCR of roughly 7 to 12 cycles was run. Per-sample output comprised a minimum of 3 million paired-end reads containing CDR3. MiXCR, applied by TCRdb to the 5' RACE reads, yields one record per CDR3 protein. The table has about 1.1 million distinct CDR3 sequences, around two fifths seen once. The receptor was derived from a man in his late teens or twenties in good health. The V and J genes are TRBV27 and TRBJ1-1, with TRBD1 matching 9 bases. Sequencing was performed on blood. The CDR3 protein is CASRIQGAGTEAFF. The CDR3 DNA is TGTGCCAGCAGAATACAGGGGGCCGGCACTGAAGCTTTCTTT.